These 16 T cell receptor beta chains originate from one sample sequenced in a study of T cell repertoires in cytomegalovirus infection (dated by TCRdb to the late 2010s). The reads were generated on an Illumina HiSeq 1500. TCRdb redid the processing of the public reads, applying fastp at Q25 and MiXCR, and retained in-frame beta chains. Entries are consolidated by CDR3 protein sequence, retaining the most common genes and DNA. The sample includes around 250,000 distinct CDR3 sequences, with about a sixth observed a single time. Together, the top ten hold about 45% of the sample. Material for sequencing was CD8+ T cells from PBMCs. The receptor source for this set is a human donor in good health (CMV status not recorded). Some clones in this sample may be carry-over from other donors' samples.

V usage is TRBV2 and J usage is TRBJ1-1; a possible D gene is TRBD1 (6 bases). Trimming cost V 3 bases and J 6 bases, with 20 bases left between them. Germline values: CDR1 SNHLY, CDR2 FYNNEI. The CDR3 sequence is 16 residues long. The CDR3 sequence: CASSDPGHSTLAEAFF. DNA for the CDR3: TGTGCCAGCAGTGATCCGGGACATTCTACTTTGGCTGAAGCTTTCTTT.

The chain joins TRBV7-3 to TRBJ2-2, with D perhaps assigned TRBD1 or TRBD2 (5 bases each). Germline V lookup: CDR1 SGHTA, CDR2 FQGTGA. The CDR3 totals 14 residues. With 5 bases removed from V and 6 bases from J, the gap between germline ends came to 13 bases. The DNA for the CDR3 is TGTGCCAGCAGCCTCAGGGTGGAGGCCGGGGAGCTGTTTTTT. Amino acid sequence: CASSLRVEAGELFF.

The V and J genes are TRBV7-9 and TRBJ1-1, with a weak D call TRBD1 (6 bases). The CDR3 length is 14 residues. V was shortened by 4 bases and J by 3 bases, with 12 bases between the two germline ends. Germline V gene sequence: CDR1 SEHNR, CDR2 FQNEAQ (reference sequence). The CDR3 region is CASSYGQQYTEAFF. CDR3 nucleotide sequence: TGTGCCAGCAGCTACGGACAGCAATACACTGAAGCTTTCTTT.

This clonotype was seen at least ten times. The CDR3 DNA is TGTGCCAGCAGCGGGGGGACAGGGCCCTACACAGATACGCAGTATTTT. Its translation: CASSGGTGPYTDTQYF. The J gene is TRBJ2-3, the V gene TRBV7-9; TRBD1 aligns across 9 bases. The ends lost 5 bases at V and 2 bases at J; junction bases unmatched: 8. CDR3 length: 16 amino acids. Germline assignment: CDR1 SEHNR and CDR2 FQNEAQ (reference sequence).

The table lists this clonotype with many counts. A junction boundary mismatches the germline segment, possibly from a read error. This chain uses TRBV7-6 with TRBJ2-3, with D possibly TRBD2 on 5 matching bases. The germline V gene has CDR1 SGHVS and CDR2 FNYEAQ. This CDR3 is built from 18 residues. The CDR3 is CASSLTFTGWGGTDTQYF. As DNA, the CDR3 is TGTGCTAGCAGCCTCACTTTCACGGGCTGGGGAGGCACAGATACGCAGTATTTT.

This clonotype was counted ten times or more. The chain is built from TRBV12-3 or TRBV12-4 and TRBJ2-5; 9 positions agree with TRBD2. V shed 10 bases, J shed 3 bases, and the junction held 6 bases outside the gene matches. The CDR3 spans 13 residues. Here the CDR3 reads CATAGGGEETQYF. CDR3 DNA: TGTGCCACCGCCGGCGGGGGGGAAGAGACCCAGTACTTC.

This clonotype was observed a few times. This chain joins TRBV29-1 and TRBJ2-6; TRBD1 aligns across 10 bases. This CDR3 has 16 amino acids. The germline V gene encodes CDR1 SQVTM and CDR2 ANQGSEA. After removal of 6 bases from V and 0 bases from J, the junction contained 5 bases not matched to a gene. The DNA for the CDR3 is TGCAGCGTAGGGGACAGGGGCGTCTCTGGGGCCAACGTCCTGACTTTC. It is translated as CSVGDRGVSGANVLTF.

The CDR3 spells CASSQGVFGSSPYEQYF. DNA for the CDR3: TGTGCCAGCAGCCAAGGAGTCTTTGGCAGCTCTCCCTACGAGCAGTACTTC. V gene TRBV14 combines with J gene TRBJ2-7, with unresolved D. Germline assignment: CDR1 SGHDN and CDR2 FVKESK. CDR3 length: 17 amino acids. Trimming took off 1 base at V and 2 bases at J, with 18 bases between the two ends.

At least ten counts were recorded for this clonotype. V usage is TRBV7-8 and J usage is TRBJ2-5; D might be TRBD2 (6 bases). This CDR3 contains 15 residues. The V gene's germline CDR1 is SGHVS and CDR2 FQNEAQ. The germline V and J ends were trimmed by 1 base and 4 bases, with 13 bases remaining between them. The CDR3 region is CASSLGDGGRETQYF. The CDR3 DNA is TGTGCCAGCAGCTTAGGGGACGGGGGTAGAGAGACCCAGTACTTC. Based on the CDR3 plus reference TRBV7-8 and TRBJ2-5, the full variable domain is GAGVSQSPRYKVAKRGQDVALRCDPISGHVSLFWYQQALGQGPEFLTYFQNEAQLDKSGLPSDRFFAERPEGSVSTLKIQRTQQEDSAVYLCASSLGDGGRETQYFGPGTRLLVL.

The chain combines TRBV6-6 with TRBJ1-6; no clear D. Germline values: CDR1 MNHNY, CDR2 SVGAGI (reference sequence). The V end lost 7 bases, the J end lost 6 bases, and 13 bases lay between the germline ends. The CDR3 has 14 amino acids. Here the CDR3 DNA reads TGTGCCAGCAACCACGGTCGACCTAATTCACCCCTCCACTTT. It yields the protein CASNHGRPNSPLHF.

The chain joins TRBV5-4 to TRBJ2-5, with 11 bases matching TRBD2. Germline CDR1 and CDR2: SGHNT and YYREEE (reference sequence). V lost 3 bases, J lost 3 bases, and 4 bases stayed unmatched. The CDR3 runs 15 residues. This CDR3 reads CASSSLAGAEETQYF. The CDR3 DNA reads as TGTGCCAGCAGCTCACTAGCGGGGGCCGAAGAGACCCAGTACTTC.

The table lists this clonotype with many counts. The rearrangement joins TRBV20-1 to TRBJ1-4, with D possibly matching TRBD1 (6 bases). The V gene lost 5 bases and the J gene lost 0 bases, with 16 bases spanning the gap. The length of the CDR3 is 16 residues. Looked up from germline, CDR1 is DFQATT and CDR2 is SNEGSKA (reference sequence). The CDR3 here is CSAVEPQGTTNEKLFF. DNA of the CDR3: TGCAGTGCTGTCGAACCCCAGGGGACAACTAATGAAAAACTGTTTTTT.

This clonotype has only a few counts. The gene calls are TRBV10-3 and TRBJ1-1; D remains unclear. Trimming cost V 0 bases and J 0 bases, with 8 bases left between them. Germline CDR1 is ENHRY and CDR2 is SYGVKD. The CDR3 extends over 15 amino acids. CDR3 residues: CAISESTILNTEAFF. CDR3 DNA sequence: TGTGCCATCAGTGAGTCGACCATCCTGAACACTGAAGCTTTCTTT.

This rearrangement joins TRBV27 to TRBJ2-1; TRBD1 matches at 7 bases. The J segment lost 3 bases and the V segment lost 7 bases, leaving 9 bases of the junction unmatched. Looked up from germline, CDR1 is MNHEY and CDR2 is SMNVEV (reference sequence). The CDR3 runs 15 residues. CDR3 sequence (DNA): TGTGCCAGCACTTTTATCGGGACAGACTACAATGAGCAGTTCTTC. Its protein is CASTFIGTDYNEQFF.

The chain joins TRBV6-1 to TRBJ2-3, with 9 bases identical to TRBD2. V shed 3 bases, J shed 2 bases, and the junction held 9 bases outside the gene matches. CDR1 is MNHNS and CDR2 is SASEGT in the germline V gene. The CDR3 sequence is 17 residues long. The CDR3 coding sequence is TGTGCCAGCAGTGACGGGCGAGCGGGGGGATCCACAGATACGCAGTATTTT. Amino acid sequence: CASSDGRAGGSTDTQYF.

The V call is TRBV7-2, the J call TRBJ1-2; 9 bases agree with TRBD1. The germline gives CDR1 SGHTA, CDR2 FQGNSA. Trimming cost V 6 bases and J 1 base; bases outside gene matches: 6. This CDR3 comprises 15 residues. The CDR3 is CASRVPGQGNYGYTF. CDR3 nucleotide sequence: TGTGCCAGCAGAGTACCGGGACAGGGTAACTATGGCTACACCTTC.